Presented here are 8 T cell receptor beta chains from one specimen sequenced in a study of blood T cell repertoires in COVID-19. The table came from immunoSEQ multiplex PCR; TCRdb's copy has only in-frame clones and leaves some out. The table includes about 86,000 clones, about four fifths detected once. Specimen: peripheral blood. The source of these receptors is a woman older than 75 with acute or convalescent COVID-19.

The chain couples TRBV25-1 to TRBJ1-2; 8 nucleotides match TRBD1. CDR1 and CDR2 from the germline V gene are MGHDK and SYGVNS. The CDR3 length is 15 residues. V shed 2 bases, J shed 4 bases, and the junction held 6 bases outside the gene matches. The CDR3: CASSETGTGAYGYTF. For the CDR3, the DNA is TGTGCCAGCAGTGAAACCGGGACAGGAGCCTATGGCTACACCTTC.

J is TRBJ1-1 and V is TRBV19; 8 bases match TRBD1. V lost 9 bases and J lost 4; bases outside the gene matches: 4. The CDR3 totals 12 residues. Per the germline V gene, CDR1 is LNHDA and CDR2 is SQIVND (reference sequence). CDR3 sequence reads: CASRTGLTEAFF. CDR3 in DNA: TGTGCCAGCAGGACAGGGCTCACTGAAGCTTTCTTT.

This rearrangement joins TRBV27 to TRBJ2-7, with D possibly TRBD1 on 5 matching bases. V was shortened by 1 base and J by 7 bases, with 11 bases between the two germline ends. CDR1 is MNHEY, CDR2 SMNVEV, per germline (reference sequence). The CDR3 sequence is 13 residues long. CDR3 nucleotide sequence: TGTGCCAGCAGTTTATGGGGCGGAAGGGAGCAGTACTTC. The encoded protein is CASSLWGGREQYF.

This sequence joins TRBV21-1 and TRBJ1-1. TRBV21-1 corresponds to a pseudogene. The CDR3 is 13 residues long. The CDR3 is CASRSLMNTEAFF. The DNA of the CDR3 is TGTGCCAGCAGGAGCCTTATGAACACTGAAGCTTTCTTT.

The V gene is TRBV24-1, the J gene TRBJ2-5, with TRBD2 matching over 8 bases. The CDR3 sequence is 15 residues long. Germline-derived CDR1 and CDR2 are KGHDR and SFDVKD. With 5 bases clipped from V and 5 bases from J, the junction kept 9 bases outside the gene matches. CDR3: CATSVFGLAGETQYF. CDR3 DNA: TGTGCCACCAGTGTCTTTGGACTAGCAGGGGAGACCCAGTACTTC.

In this sample, this clone turned up a few times. The rearrangement links TRBV6-5 to TRBJ2-1, with TRBD2 as a possible D gene (5 bases). Per germline, CDR1 MNHEY and CDR2 SVGAGI. Trimming removed 0 bases from V and 4 bases from J, with 10 bases in between. The CDR3 is made up of 15 amino acids. CDR3 bases: TGTGCCAGCAGTTACTCGGCGGGTCCTTACAATGAGCAGTTCTTC. Translating gives CASSYSAGPYNEQFF.

The CDR3 reads CASSGSGKDTQYF. CDR3 DNA sequence: TGTGCCAGCAGTGGGAGTGGGAAAGATACGCAGTATTTT. This chain links TRBV12-3 or TRBV12-4 with TRBJ2-3, with a weak D call TRBD2 (5 bases). Trimming pared 5 bases from V and 5 bases from J, leaving 11 bases between. This CDR3 has 13 amino acids.

The chain combines TRBV28 with TRBJ2-3, with D possibly being TRBD2 (6 bases). Germline V gene sequence: CDR1 MDHEN, CDR2 SYDVKM. Trimming removed 1 base at V and 6 bases at J, with 17 bases between. The CDR3 consists of 16 residues. CDR3 DNA: TGTGCCAGCAGTTTATCTGGCAACCATGGGGGGGATACGCAGTATTTT. As protein: CASSLSGNHGGDTQYF.